This TCR beta chain was identified during a study of cytomegalovirus exposure and HLA in healthy donors. Study-wide findings and caveats: In a later analysis, a missense DCLRE1C variant was linked to TCR beta V- and J-gene trimming. Productive rates of about 90% or about 30% were seen for most TCR beta V segments in an earlier analysis. Presence/absence analyses supposed approximately even sequencing depth among donors.

PCR employed 60 Vbeta and 13 Jbeta primers. Some clones are missing from TCRdb's copy, which holds only in-frame ones; the method was immunoSEQ multiplex PCR. The table records roughly 150,000 clones, roughly 77% of them present only once. The V end lost 5 bases, the J end lost 0 bases, and 14 bases lay between the germline ends. This CDR3 spans 16 amino acids. Germline V gene sequence: CDR1 SGHVS, CDR2 FNYEAQ. About this clone itself: What it recognizes is unknown.

V and J are TRBV7-6 and TRBJ2-1; TRBD1 is a possible D gene (6 bases). The receptor was isolated from a man aged 18 to 30 in good health and CMV-seropositive. Material for sequencing was PBMCs. CDR3 region: CASSTPQGSSYNEQFF. The CDR3 DNA follows: TGTGCCAGCAGCACACCTCAGGGGAGCTCCTACAATGAGCAGTTCTTC.